This entry lists 5 T cell receptor beta chains sequenced from one sample in a study of blood T cell repertoires in COVID-19. The table came from immunoSEQ multiplex PCR; TCRdb's copy has only in-frame clones and leaves some out. The sample records about 220,000 clones, 83% being singletons. The sample comprised peripheral blood. These receptors all stem from a woman aged 50 to 60 with acute or convalescent COVID-19.

The chain combines TRBV19 with TRBJ1-5; a weak D match, TRBD1 (5 bases). V was clipped by 3 bases and J by 2 bases, with 11 bases between them. This CDR3 spans 15 amino acids. Germline CDR1 is LNHDA and CDR2 is SQIVND (reference sequence). CDR3 loop: CASSMASGGNQPQHF. DNA for the CDR3: TGTGCCAGTAGTATGGCCTCGGGGGGCAATCAGCCCCAGCATTTT.

With respect to this clone: A read error may account for a junction end that differs from germline. V usage is TRBV19 and J usage is TRBJ2-7, with TRBD1 matching over 7 bases. The CDR3 has 13 amino acids. Germline CDR1 LNHDA, CDR2 SQIVND (reference sequence). In DNA form, the CDR3 reads TGTGCCAGTAGTAGGGACAGCTACTACAAGCAGTACTTC. Translating gives CASSRDSYYKQYF.

This clone was counted between two and nine times. The chain combines TRBV5-1 with TRBJ2-3; tentatively, D is TRBD2 (5 bases). The ends were cut back, 5 bases at V and 3 bases at J, with 16 bases in the middle. This CDR3 region has 15 residues. Germline assignment: CDR1 SGHRS and CDR2 YFSETQ. This chain's CDR3 is CASSRGGSGTDTQYF. The CDR3 region has the DNA TGCGCCAGCAGTCGAGGTGGGAGTGGAACAGATACGCAGTATTTT. The variable domain in full, with the rest retrieved from reference TRBV5-1 and TRBJ2-3, is KAGVTQTPRYLIKTRGQQVTLSCSPISGHRSVSWYQQTPGQGLQFLFEYFSETQRNKGNFPGRFSGRQFSNSRSEMNVSTLELGDSALYLCASSRGGSGTDTQYFGPGTRLTVL.

The CDR3 protein is CASSISFGLGTGDAYEQYF. The CDR3 nucleotides read TGTGCCAGTAGTATATCTTTCGGCCTGGGGACAGGGGATGCCTACGAGCAGTACTTC. This chain links TRBV19 with TRBJ2-7, with TRBD1 matching 10 bases. The CDR3 runs to 19 residues. V lost 2 bases and J lost 2; bases outside the gene matches: 15. Per the germline V gene, CDR1 is LNHDA and CDR2 is SQIVND (reference sequence).

This chain uses TRBV28 with TRBJ2-1; 9 positions agree with TRBD1. This CDR3 is 14 amino acids long. After removal of 3 bases from V and 8 bases from J, the junction contained 5 bases not matched to a gene. Germline V lookup: CDR1 MDHEN, CDR2 SYDVKM. The CDR3, as DNA: TGTGCCAGCAGTTTGGGGACAGGGTTGGATGAGCAGTTCTTC. Protein product: CASSLGTGLDEQFF.